This T cell receptor (beta chain) derives from a study of cytomegalovirus exposure and HLA in healthy donors. The germline V gene encodes CDR1 MNHEY and CDR2 SVGAGI. The CDR3 spans 15 residues. With 6 bases removed from V and 6 bases from J, the gap between germline ends came to 20 bases. The PCR made use of 60 Vbeta and 13 Jbeta primers. Repertoires were generated with immunoSEQ multiplex PCR, while TCRdb's copy carries only in-frame clones and drops some. The repertoire consists of about 300,000 clones, with just over 85% occurring once and the leading ten covering roughly 4%. Regarding this clone: Its antigen is as yet unknown.

Findings and caveats of the study: 150 or so TCR beta chains were listed as cytomegalovirus-associated. Earlier analysis found most TCR beta V segments productive about 87% or about 30% of the time. In vitro experiments confirmed that a few CMV-associated chains were specific for CMV antigens.

This TCR came from a man aged 40-55 years in good health and CMV-seropositive. The chain couples TRBV6-5 to TRBJ1-1; D ambiguous. Sequenced sample: PBMCs. The CDR3 protein is CASRMLLRGLAEAFF. Here the CDR3 DNA reads TGTGCCAGCAGGATGCTGTTGCGAGGGTTAGCTGAAGCTTTCTTT.